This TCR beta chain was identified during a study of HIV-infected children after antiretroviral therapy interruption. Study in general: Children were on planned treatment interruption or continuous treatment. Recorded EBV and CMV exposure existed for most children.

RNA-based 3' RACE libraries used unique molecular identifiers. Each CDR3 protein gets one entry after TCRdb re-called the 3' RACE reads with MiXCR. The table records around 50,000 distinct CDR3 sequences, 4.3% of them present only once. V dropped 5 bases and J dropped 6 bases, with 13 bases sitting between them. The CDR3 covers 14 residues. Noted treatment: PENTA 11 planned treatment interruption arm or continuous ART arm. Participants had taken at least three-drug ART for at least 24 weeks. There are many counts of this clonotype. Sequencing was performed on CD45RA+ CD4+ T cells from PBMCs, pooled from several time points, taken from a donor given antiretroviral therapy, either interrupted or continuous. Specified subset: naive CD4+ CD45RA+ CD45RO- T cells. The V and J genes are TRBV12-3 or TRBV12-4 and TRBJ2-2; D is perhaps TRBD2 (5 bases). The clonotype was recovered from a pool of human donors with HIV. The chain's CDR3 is CASSVRRGSGELFF. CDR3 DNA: TGTGCCAGCAGTGTACGACGCGGGTCCGGGGAGCTGTTTTTT.